The 17 T cell receptor beta chains listed next were all sequenced from one sample in a study of T cells of healthy individuals. A single record per CDR3 protein comes from TCRdb applying MiXCR to the 5' RACE reads. The sample includes 60,000 to 75,000 distinct CDR3 sequences, about a sixth of them seen just once. The receptors were gathered from a human donor in good health.

Ten or more counts support this clonotype. CDR3 amino acids: CASSESGLGKNIQYF. CDR3 sequence (DNA): TGTGCCAGCAGCGAGAGTGGTCTCGGCAAAAACATTCAGTACTTC. The chain joins TRBV3-1 to TRBJ2-4, with D hard to call. This CDR3 region has 15 residues. In germline, CDR1 is LGHDT, CDR2 YNNKEL (reference sequence). V lost 5 bases, J lost 3 bases, and 14 bases lay in between. Full variable domain (missing parts from reference TRBV3-1 and TRBJ2-4): DTAVSQTPKYLVTQMGNDKSIKCEQNLGHDTMYWYKQDSKKFLKIMFSYNNKELIINETVPNRFSPKSPDKAHLNLHINSLELGDSAVYFCASSESGLGKNIQYFGAGTRLSVL.

This clonotype was counted a few times. V usage is TRBV28 and J usage is TRBJ2-5, with 9 bases aligning to TRBD2. CDR3 length equals 15 residues. Germline-derived CDR1 and CDR2 are MDHEN and SYDVKM. V shed 3 bases, J shed 5 bases, and the junction held 7 bases outside the gene matches. The CDR3 region is CASSLARGGLETQYF. The CDR3, as DNA: TGTGCCAGCAGTTTGGCGCGGGGGGGCCTTGAGACCCAGTACTTC. The whole variable domain, remainder taken from reference TRBV28 and TRBJ2-5, is DVKVTQSSRYLVKRTGEKVFLECVQDMDHENMFWYRQDPGLGLRLIYFSYDVKMKEKGDIPEGYSVSREKKERFSLILESASTNQTSMYLCASSLARGGLETQYFGPGTRLLVL.

This clonotype showed up many times. J is TRBJ1-2 and V is TRBV18, with D perhaps TRBD1 (5 bases). The CDR3 is 14 residues long. The germline CDR1 and CDR2 sequences are KGHSH and LQKENI. The ends were cut back, 0 bases at V and 8 bases at J, with 13 bases in the middle. CDR3 DNA: TGTGCCAGCTCACCACCAGGAGGGGCGCGAGGCTACACCTTC. This gives the protein CASSPPGGARGYTF.

The rearrangement links TRBV27 to TRBJ2-3; no clear D gene. Trimming took 8 bases from V and 3 from J, leaving 6 bases between them. This CDR3 comprises 11 residues. The germline V gene encodes CDR1 MNHEY and CDR2 SMNVEV (reference sequence). In DNA, the CDR3 is TGTGCCAGCTCTACGACAGATACGCAGTATTTT. Protein: CASSTTDTQYF.

The chain employs TRBV28 and TRBJ2-7; the match to TRBD1 covers 7 bases. V lost 7 bases, J lost 5 bases, and 5 bases stayed unmatched. The CDR3 extends over 12 amino acids. Looked up from germline, CDR1 is MDHEN and CDR2 is SYDVKM. CDR3 loop: CASTDRNNEQYF. The CDR3, as DNA: TGTGCCAGCACGGACAGGAACAACGAGCAGTACTTC.

At least ten counts were recorded for this clonotype. The chain carries TRBV2 and TRBJ2-5; 12 bases fit TRBD1. Germline V lookup: CDR1 SNHLY, CDR2 FYNNEI. The length of the CDR3 is 15 residues. The J segment lost 4 bases and the V segment lost 5 bases, leaving 5 bases of the junction unmatched. DNA of the CDR3: TGTGCCAGCAGTACCGGGACAGGGGGCTCAGAGACCCAGTACTTC. Protein sequence: CASSTGTGGSETQYF. Full variable domain (missing parts from reference TRBV2 and TRBJ2-5): EPEVTQTPSHQVTQMGQEVILRCVPISNHLYFYWYRQILGQKVEFLVSFYNNEISEKSEIFDDQFSVERPDGSNFTLKIRSTKLEDSAMYFCASSTGTGGSETQYFGPGTRLLVL.

In this sample, this clonotype turned up many times. This chain connects TRBV27 to TRBJ1-3; a possible D gene is TRBD1 (6 bases). This CDR3 contains 18 residues. V was shortened by 2 bases and J by 0 bases, with 17 bases between the two germline ends. Germline CDR1 is MNHEY and CDR2 is SMNVEV (reference sequence). The CDR3 region is CASSLRGQGSSSGNTIYF. The CDR3 nucleotides read TGTGCCAGCAGTTTAAGGGGTCAGGGGAGTAGCTCTGGAAACACCATATATTTT.

The CDR3 here is CASSVVSGASNYGYTF. The DNA for the CDR3 is TGTGCCAGCAGCGTAGTATCAGGGGCAAGCAACTATGGCTACACCTTC. V is TRBV9 and J is TRBJ1-2; perhaps TRBD1 as D (6 bases). The CDR3 covers 16 residues. CDR1 SGDLS and CDR2 YYNGEE come from the germline V gene. The ends were cut back, 0 bases at V and 2 bases at J, with 14 bases in the middle.

This clonotype was detected ten times or more. The genes are TRBV4-1 and TRBJ2-7, with TRBD2 matching 15 bases. CDR1 and CDR2 from the germline V gene are MGHRA and YSYEKL. V lost 3 bases and J lost 0; bases outside the gene matches: 9. This CDR3 has 19 amino acids. CDR3 residues: CASSHPGLAGGPSSYEQYF. CDR3 bases: TGCGCCAGCAGCCACCCGGGACTAGCGGGAGGACCGAGCTCCTACGAGCAGTACTTC.

This clonotype was seen a few times. This chain links TRBV20-1 with TRBJ2-2, with D perhaps being TRBD1 or TRBD2 (5 bases each). The CDR3 is 16 amino acids. Trimming cost V 5 bases and J 1 base, with 17 bases left between them. Germline V gene lookup returns CDR1 DFQATT and CDR2 SNEGSKA (reference sequence). The DNA for the CDR3 is TGCAGTGCTGCCGCCGTTTGGGACGGGAACACCGGGGAGCTGTTTTTT. Translation gives CSAAAVWDGNTGELFF.

This clonotype was observed a few times. The rearrangement uses TRBV29-1 and TRBJ2-2, with 12 nucleotides matching TRBD2. The CDR3 loop spans 15 amino acids. Per the germline V gene, CDR1 is SQVTM and CDR2 is ANQGSEA. The J segment lost 4 bases and the V segment lost 3 bases, leaving 3 bases of the junction unmatched. DNA of the CDR3: TGCAGCGTTGACCGGACTAGCGGGGCCACCGGGGAGCTGTTTTTT. This gives the protein CSVDRTSGATGELFF.

There are a few counts of this clonotype. This chain uses TRBV9 with TRBJ2-5, with 7 bases identical to TRBD1. With 3 bases clipped from V and 5 bases from J, the junction kept 10 bases outside the gene matches. This CDR3 comprises 15 residues. Germline CDR1 reads SGDLS; CDR2 reads YYNGEE. This CDR3 is CASSAERGGMETQYF. As DNA, the CDR3 is TGTGCCAGCAGCGCAGAAAGAGGGGGCATGGAGACCCAGTACTTC.

This chain connects TRBV20-1 to TRBJ2-5, with 11 nucleotides matching TRBD2. V was clipped by 0 bases and J by 5 bases; unmatched bases: 2. Germline CDR1 is DFQATT and CDR2 is SNEGSKA (reference sequence). The CDR3 loop spans 14 amino acids. The CDR3 bases are TGCAGTGCTAGAGAAACTAGCGGGAGTGAGACCCAGTACTTC. Translated: CSARETSGSETQYF.

This clonotype was recorded a few times. The chain recombines TRBV27 with TRBJ1-5; D remains ambiguous. Trimming took 3 bases from V and 6 from J, leaving 12 bases between them. Germline V CDR1 and CDR2: MNHEY, SMNVEV (reference sequence). The CDR3 has 14 amino acids. The DNA for the CDR3 is TGTGCCAGCAGTTTCGCAGGAGGCAGTCAGCCCCAGCATTTT. Protein product: CASSFAGGSQPQHF.

This clonotype was counted between two and nine times. The chain carries TRBV28 and TRBJ2-7; 14 nucleotides agree with TRBD2. This CDR3 has 15 amino acids. The germline gives CDR1 MDHEN, CDR2 SYDVKM. V gave up 6 bases and J gave up 2 bases; unmatched junction bases: 3. The CDR3 nucleotides read TGTGCCAGCAGGGGGACTAGCGGGGGAACCTACGAGCAGTACTTC. It translates to CASRGTSGGTYEQYF.

In this sample, this clonotype turned up a few times. The chain employs TRBV30 and TRBJ2-3; TRBD2 is a possible D gene (5 bases). The germline V gene has CDR1 GTSNPN and CDR2 SVGIG (reference sequence). The CDR3 covers 13 residues. V lost 5 bases and J 5 bases, leaving 14 bases between the germline ends. The CDR3 DNA reads as TGTGCCTGGGCGGGCGCCTGGGGAGATACGCAGTATTTT. Protein: CAWAGAWGDTQYF.

This clonotype was recorded a few times. V gene TRBV19 combines with J gene TRBJ1-1; TRBD1 matches at 7 bases. V shed 7 bases, J shed 0 bases, and the junction held 5 bases outside the gene matches. Germline V gene data show CDR1 as LNHDA and CDR2 as SQIVND (reference sequence). The CDR3 is made up of 14 amino acids. In nucleotides, the CDR3 is TGTGCCAGTACCCCGACAGGGCTGAACACTGAAGCTTTCTTT. Translation: CASTPTGLNTEAFF.